This TCR beta chain emerged from a study of molecular identifiers for immune sequencing clone quantification. Many counts were recorded for this clonotype. Its antigen is unidentified. The germline CDR1 and CDR2 sequences are SGHVS and FNYEAQ. V shed 5 bases and J shed 3 bases, with 23 bases lying between them. This CDR3 spans 17 amino acids. Study-level points and caveats: Spiked Jurkat TCR RNA originating from one cell could reportedly be identified amid approximately 900,000 naive cells. Clones above 20 RNA copies held over 98% of effector molecules, under 1% in naive cells.

In TCRdb, the PCR reads were re-called with MiXCR into one record per CDR3 protein. The sample consists of about 640,000 distinct CDR3 sequences, around 20% of them appearing once. The specimen was naive CD8+ T cells from blood, with Jurkat cell RNA spiked in. Documented subset: FACS-sorted CD8+CD4-CCR7+CD45RA+ naive T cells. The clonotype comes from a human donor in good health. Some libraries in this study had Jurkat cell RNA spiked in. The chain is built from TRBV7-6 and TRBJ2-7; the D gene is possibly TRBD1 (6 bases). CDR3 nucleotide sequence: TGTGCCAGCAGCCCCGACTGGCAGGACAGCCCCAGCTACGAGCAGTACTTC. Its protein is CASSPDWQDSPSYEQYF.